This entry describes one TCR beta chain. CDR3 size: 16 residues. Germline loops: CDR1 SGDLS, CDR2 YYNGEE. With V trimmed by 0 bases and J by 4 bases, 4 bases remained unmatched. The sample comes from a study of blood T cell repertoires in COVID-19. Source study methods: Quantification of nucleated cells was approximated via reference gene primer amplification. Clones were sequenced by immunoSEQ multiplex PCR, and TCRdb holds only the in-frame ones, with some missing. For V, J and clone size, that table is used; D and trimming come from the DNA. Of about 140,000 clones detected, approximately 87% appear once; the ten largest clones hold roughly 4.3%.

The sample taken for sequencing was peripheral blood. This rearrangement joins TRBV9 to TRBJ2-2, with 9 bases matching TRBD2. The sequence was collected from a woman in her 40s with acute or convalescent COVID-19. CDR3 in amino acids: CASSVALAGTTGELFF. DNA of the CDR3: TGTGCCAGCAGCGTAGCCCTAGCGGGAACCACCGGGGAGCTGTTTTTT. Full variable domain (rest looked up from reference TRBV9 and TRBJ2-2): DSGVTQTPKHLITATGQRVTLRCSPRSGDLSVYWYQQSLDQGLQFLIQYYNGEERAKGNILERFSAQQFPDLHSELNLSSLELGDSALYFCASSVALAGTTGELFFGEGSRLTVL.